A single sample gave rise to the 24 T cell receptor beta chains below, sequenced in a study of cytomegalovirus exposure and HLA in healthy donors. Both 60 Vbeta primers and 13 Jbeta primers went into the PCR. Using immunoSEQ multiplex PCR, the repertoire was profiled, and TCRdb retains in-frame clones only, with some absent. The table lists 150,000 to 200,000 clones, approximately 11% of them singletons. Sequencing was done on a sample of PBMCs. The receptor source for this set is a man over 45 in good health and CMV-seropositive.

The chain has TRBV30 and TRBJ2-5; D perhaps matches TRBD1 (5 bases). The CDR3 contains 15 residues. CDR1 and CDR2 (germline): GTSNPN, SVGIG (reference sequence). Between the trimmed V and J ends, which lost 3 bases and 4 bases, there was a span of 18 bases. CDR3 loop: CAWRFWQGTGETQYF. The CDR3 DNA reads TGTGCCTGGAGATTCTGGCAGGGTACGGGAGAGACCCAGTACTTC.

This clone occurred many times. DNA of the CDR3: TGTGCCAGCAGTGAATTCAGGACAGGGAATTCACCCCTCCACTTT. It is translated as CASSEFRTGNSPLHF. The chain combines TRBV25-1 with TRBJ1-6; 8 bases match TRBD1. The CDR3 contains 15 residues. The trim removed 1 base at V and 7 bases at J, leaving 3 bases unmatched. From germline, CDR1 is MGHDK and CDR2 SYGVNS.

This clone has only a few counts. The CDR3 sequence: CASTGQGNTEAFF. For the CDR3, the DNA is TGTGCCTCCACGGGACAGGGGAACACTGAAGCTTTCTTT. This rearrangement joins TRBV30 to TRBJ1-1, with TRBD1 matching 9 bases. The CDR3 consists of 13 residues. The V segment lost 7 bases and the J segment 1 base; nucleotides outside the gene matches: 4. In germline, CDR1 is GTSNPN, CDR2 SVGIG (reference sequence).

This CDR3 reads CASSQEGQGYTEAFF. DNA of the CDR3: TGCGCCAGCAGCCAAGAAGGTCAGGGCTACACTGAAGCTTTCTTT. The rearrangement uses TRBV4-1 and TRBJ1-1; possible D gene TRBD1, 5 bases. The CDR3 has 15 residues. Trimming left V 0 bases short and J 3 bases short, with 11 bases between. Looked up from germline, CDR1 is MGHRA and CDR2 is YSYEKL.

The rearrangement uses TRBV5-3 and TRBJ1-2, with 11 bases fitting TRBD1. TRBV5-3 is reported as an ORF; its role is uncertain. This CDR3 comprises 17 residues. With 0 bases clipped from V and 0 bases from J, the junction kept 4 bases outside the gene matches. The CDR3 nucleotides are TGTGCCAGAAGCTTGGGGGACAGGGGGACCGCTAACTATGGCTACACCTTC. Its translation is CARSLGDRGTANYGYTF.

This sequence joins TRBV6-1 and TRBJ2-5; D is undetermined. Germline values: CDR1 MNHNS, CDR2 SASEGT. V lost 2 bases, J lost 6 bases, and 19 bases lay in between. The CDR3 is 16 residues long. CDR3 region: CASSESVRYVAKTQYF. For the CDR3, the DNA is TGTGCCAGCAGTGAATCGGTTCGTTACGTAGCAAAGACCCAGTACTTC.

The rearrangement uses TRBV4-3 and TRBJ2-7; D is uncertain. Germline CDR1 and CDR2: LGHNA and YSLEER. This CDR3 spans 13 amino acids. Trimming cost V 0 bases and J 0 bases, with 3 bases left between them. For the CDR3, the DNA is TGCGCCAGCAGCCAAGACTCCTCCTACGAGCAGTACTTC. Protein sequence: CASSQDSSYEQYF.

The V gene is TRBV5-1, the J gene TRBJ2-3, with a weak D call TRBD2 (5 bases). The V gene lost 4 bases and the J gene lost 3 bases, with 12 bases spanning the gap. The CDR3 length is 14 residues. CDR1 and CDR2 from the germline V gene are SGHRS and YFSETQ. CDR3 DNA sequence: TGCGCCAGCAGCCCTAGTCCGGGAACAGATACGCAGTATTTT. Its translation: CASSPSPGTDTQYF.

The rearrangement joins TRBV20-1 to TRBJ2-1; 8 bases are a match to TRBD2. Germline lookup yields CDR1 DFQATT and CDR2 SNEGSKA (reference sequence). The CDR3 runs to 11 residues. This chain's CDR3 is CTGGSYNEQFF. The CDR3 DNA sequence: TGCACGGGGGGGAGCTACAATGAGCAGTTCTTC.

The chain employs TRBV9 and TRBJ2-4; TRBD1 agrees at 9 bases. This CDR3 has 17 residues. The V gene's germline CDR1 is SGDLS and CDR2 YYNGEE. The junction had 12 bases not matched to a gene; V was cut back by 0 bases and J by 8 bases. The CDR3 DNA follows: TGTGCCAGCAGCGTAGGGGTAGGTGGGACAGGGAGGGACATTCAGTACTTC. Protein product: CASSVGVGGTGRDIQYF.

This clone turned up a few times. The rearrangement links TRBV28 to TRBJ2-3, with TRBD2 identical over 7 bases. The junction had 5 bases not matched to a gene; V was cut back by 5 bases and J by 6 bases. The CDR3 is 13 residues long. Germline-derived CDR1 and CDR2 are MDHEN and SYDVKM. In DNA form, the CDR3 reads TGTGCCAGCAGTCCTCGACTAGCTGATACGCAGTATTTT. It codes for CASSPRLADTQYF.

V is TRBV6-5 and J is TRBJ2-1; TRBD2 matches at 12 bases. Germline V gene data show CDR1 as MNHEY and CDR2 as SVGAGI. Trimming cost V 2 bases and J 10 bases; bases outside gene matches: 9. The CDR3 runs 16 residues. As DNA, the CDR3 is TGTGCCAGCAGTTACCGGGCTAGCGGGGGGGCTGGGGAGCAGTTCTTC. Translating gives CASSYRASGGAGEQFF.

The CDR3 region is CASSRQQVSNTEAFF. The CDR3 DNA sequence: TGTGCCAGCTCACGTCAACAGGTCTCAAACACTGAAGCTTTCTTT. The chain has TRBV18 and TRBJ1-1; D possibly corresponds to TRBD1 (5 bases). The CDR3 has 15 amino acids. CDR1 is KGHSH and CDR2 is LQKENI in the germline V gene. Trimming pared 4 bases from V and 2 bases from J, leaving 14 bases between.

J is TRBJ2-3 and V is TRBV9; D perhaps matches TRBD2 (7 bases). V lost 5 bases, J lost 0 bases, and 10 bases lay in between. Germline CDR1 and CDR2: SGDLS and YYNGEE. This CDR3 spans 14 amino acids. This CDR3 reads CASSGGASTDTQYF. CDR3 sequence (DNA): TGTGCCAGCAGTGGGGGGGCTAGCACAGATACGCAGTATTTT.

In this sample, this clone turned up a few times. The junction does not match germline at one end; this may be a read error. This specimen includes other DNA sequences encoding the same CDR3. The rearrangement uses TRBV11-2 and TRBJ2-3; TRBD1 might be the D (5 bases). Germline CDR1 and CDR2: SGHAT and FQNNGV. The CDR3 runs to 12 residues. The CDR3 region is CASSSDRFAFTF. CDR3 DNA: TGTGCCAGCAGCTCTGACAGATTCGCCTTTACTTTT.

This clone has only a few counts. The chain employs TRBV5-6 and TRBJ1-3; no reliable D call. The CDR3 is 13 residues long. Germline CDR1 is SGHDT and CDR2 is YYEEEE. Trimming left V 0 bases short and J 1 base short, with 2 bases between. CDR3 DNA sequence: TGTGCCAGCAGCTTGGCTTCTGGAAACACCATATATTTT. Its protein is CASSLASGNTIYF.

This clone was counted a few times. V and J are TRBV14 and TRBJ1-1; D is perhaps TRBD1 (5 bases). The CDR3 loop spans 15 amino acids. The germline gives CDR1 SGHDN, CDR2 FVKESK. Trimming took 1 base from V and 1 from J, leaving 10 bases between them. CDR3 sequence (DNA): TGTGCCAGCAGCCAAGGGGGCCAGGGGAACACTGAAGCTTTCTTT. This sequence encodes CASSQGGQGNTEAFF.

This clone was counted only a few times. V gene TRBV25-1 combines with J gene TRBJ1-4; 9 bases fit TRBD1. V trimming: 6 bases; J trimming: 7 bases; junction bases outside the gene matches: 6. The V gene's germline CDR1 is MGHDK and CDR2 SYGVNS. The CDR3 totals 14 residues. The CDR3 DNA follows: TGTGCCAGCAGAGATGACAGGGGGGGTGAAAAACTGTTTTTT. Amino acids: CASRDDRGGEKLFF.

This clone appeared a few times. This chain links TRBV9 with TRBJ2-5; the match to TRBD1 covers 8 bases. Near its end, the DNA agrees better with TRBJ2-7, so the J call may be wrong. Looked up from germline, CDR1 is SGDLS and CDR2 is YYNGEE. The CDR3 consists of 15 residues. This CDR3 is CASSEAGTGSYEQYF. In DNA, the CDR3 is TGTGCCAGCAGTGAGGCGGGGACAGGCAGCTACGAGCAGTACTTC.

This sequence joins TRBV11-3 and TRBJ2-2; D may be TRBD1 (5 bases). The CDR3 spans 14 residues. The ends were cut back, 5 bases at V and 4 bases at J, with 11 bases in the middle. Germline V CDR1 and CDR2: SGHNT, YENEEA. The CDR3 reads CASSPDRGTGELFF. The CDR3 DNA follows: TGTGCCAGCAGCCCCGACAGAGGCACCGGGGAGCTGTTTTTT.

The CDR3 nucleotides are TGTGCCAGCGCCCTCGACAGGGTGGGCAATCAGCCCCAGCATTTT. It is translated as CASALDRVGNQPQHF. The chain couples TRBV6-5 to TRBJ1-5; 7 bases line up with TRBD1. V was pared by 8 bases and J by 2 bases, with 9 bases of the junction left unmatched. There are 15 residues in the CDR3. Germline V lookup: CDR1 MNHEY, CDR2 SVGAGI.

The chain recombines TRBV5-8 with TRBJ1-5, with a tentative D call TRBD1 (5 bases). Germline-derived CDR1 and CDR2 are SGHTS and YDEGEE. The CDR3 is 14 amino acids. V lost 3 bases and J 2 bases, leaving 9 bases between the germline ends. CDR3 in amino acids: CASSSRVGNQPQHF. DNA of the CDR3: TGTGCCAGCAGCTCCAGGGTAGGCAATCAGCCCCAGCATTTT. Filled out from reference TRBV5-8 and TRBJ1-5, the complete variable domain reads EAGVTQSPTHLIKTRGQQATLRCSPISGHTSVYWYQQALGLGLQFLLWYDEGEERNRGNFPPRFSGRQFPNYSSELNVNALELEDSALYLCASSSRVGNQPQHFGDGTRLSIL.

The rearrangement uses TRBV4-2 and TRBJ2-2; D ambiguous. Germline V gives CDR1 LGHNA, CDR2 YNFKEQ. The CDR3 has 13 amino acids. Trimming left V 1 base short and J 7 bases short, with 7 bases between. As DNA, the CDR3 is TGTGCCAGCAGCCAAGTAGTTAGCGGGGAGCTGTTTTTT. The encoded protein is CASSQVVSGELFF.

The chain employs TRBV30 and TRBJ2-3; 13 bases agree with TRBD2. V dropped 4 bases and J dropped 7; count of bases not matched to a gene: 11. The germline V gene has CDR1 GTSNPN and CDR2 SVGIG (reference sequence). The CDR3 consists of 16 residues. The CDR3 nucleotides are TGTGCCTGGACCCCAGGGGGACTAGCGGGGAAAAATACGCAGTATTTT. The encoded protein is CAWTPGGLAGKNTQYF.